This TCR beta chain is drawn from a study of T cells in Graves' hyperthyroidism and ophthalmopathy. Study at large: Sampling of peripheral blood happened at initial diagnosis, prior to any treatment.

Patients aged 18 to 65 had newly diagnosed hyperthyroidism of under 2 months' duration. The sample holds many counts of this clonotype. The antigen remains undetermined. Study-wide points: By a 13 V-J model, ophthalmopathy was set apart from stable hyperthyroidism.

TCR beta CDR3 regions were amplified from RNA transcripts. HTBI primers were the set used in a first-round RT-PCR of the TCR CDR3. TCRdb itself ran the multiplex PCR reads through MiXCR, one entry per CDR3 protein. The data show roughly 250,000 distinct CDR3 sequences, more than 12% seen once. Germline loops: CDR1 SNHLY, CDR2 FYNNEI. Trimming took 5 bases from V and 1 from J; bases not matched to a gene: 6. The CDR3 consists of 15 residues. The chain joins TRBV2 to TRBJ2-3; TRBD1 agrees at 7 bases. Sequenced material: blood. The receptor was derived from a woman aged 40 to 50 with Graves' hyperthyroidism that later progressed to Graves' ophthalmopathy. Here the CDR3 reads CASSPQGLGTDTQYF. The CDR3 coding sequence is TGTGCCAGCAGTCCACAGGGGTTAGGCACAGATACGCAGTATTTT.